Following are 27 T cell receptor beta chains from one sample sequenced in a study of monozygotic twins with inflammatory bowel disease. TCRdb reprocessed the 5' RACE reads; each CDR3 protein has one entry and no DNA is given. The sample has more than 300,000 distinct CDR3 sequences. The sample comprised blood. The receptors stem from a human donor with ulcerative colitis or Crohn's disease, or a healthy co-twin of an affected twin (not recorded which).

This sequence joins TRBV29-1 and TRBJ2-2; TCRdb proposes TRBD2, but this gene call is untestable without DNA. The CDR3 has 15 residues. Germline-derived CDR1 and CDR2 are SQVTM and ANQGSEA. This CDR3 reads CSVKTGTTNTGELFF.

The CDR3 loop reads CATRLAGDTGELFF. The rearrangement joins TRBV19 to TRBJ2-2; as DNA is missing, the TRBD2 call by TCRdb cannot be tested. Germline-derived CDR1 and CDR2 are LNHDA and SQIVND (reference sequence). The CDR3 loop spans 14 amino acids.

The chain employs TRBV12-3 or TRBV12-4 and TRBJ1-1; TCRdb designates TRBD1, a call that cannot be tested without DNA. CDR3 length equals 12 residues. The CDR3 sequence: CASSLGGAEAFF.

This sequence joins TRBV4-2 and TRBJ2-1; without DNA, the TCRdb call of TRBD2 cannot be checked. The V gene's germline CDR1 is LGHNA and CDR2 YNFKEQ. The CDR3 spans 19 residues. CDR3 sequence: CASSQDGLAGVGTYNEQFF.

This chain links TRBV6-1 with TRBJ2-5; TCRdb outputs TRBD1, but without DNA this stays unchecked. The CDR3 has 14 amino acids. Germline loops: CDR1 MNHNS, CDR2 SASEGT. The chain's CDR3 is CASTFTGSQETQYF.

The V and J genes are TRBV6-5 and TRBJ2-6; TCRdb's D gene call, TRBD1, goes unchecked for lack of DNA. Germline V gives CDR1 MNHEY, CDR2 SVGAGI. The CDR3 loop spans 17 amino acids. The CDR3 region is CASSYRWARAGANVLTF.

This sequence joins TRBV20-1 and TRBJ1-6; no DNA is available, so the TRBD1 call from TCRdb remains unchecked. The CDR3 runs to 13 residues. Germline CDR1 DFQATT, CDR2 SNEGSKA (reference sequence). The CDR3 sequence is CSARVRDSSPLHF.

This sequence joins TRBV29-1 and TRBJ2-7; with no DNA, the TCRdb D assignment of TRBD2 cannot be verified. Germline CDR1 reads SQVTM; CDR2 reads ANQGSEA. This CDR3 comprises 12 residues. The CDR3 loop reads CSVGGLDYEQYF.

V usage is TRBV7-9 and J usage is TRBJ2-3; checking the TCRdb D call of TRBD1 is not possible without DNA. The germline CDR1 and CDR2 sequences are SEHNR and FQNEAQ (reference sequence). The CDR3 extends over 15 amino acids. The chain's CDR3 is CASSLTPGQGSTQYF. The full variable domain, its missing parts supplied by reference TRBV7-9 and TRBJ2-3, is DTGVSQNPRHKITKRGQNVTFRCDPISEHNRLYWYRQTLGQGPEFLTYFQNEAQLEKSRLLSDRFSAERPKGSFSTLEIQRTEQGDSAMYLCASSLTPGQGSTQYFGPGTRLTVL.

V gene TRBV27 combines with J gene TRBJ2-7. This CDR3 contains 13 residues. Germline assignment: CDR1 MNHEY and CDR2 SMNVEV (reference sequence). The CDR3 is CASSFLDSYEQYF.

The chain is built from TRBV7-8 and TRBJ2-5; TCRdb outputs TRBD2, but without DNA this stays unchecked. In germline, CDR1 is SGHVS, CDR2 FQNEAQ. The CDR3 has 17 amino acids. Here the CDR3 reads CASSLNRLAGYQETQYF.

The rearrangement links TRBV28 to TRBJ2-1; as DNA is missing, the TRBD1 call by TCRdb cannot be tested. Looked up from germline, CDR1 is MDHEN and CDR2 is SYDVKM. This CDR3 has 13 residues. CDR3 loop: CASTTPPYNEQFF.

CDR3 region: CASSRAGDKNIQYF. This sequence joins TRBV9 and TRBJ2-4; the D gene TCRdb calls, TRBD2, cannot be checked with no DNA. The length of the CDR3 is 14 residues. Germline V gene sequence: CDR1 SGDLS, CDR2 YYNGEE.

The chain couples TRBV20-1 to TRBJ2-3; TCRdb lists TRBD2, though no DNA is available to test this call. The CDR3 sequence is 14 residues long. Germline lookup yields CDR1 DFQATT and CDR2 SNEGSKA (reference sequence). This chain's CDR3 is CSARISGGTDTQYF.

The rearrangement joins TRBV6-5 to TRBJ1-4; no DNA is available, so the TRBD1 call from TCRdb remains unchecked. The CDR3 sequence is 13 residues long. Per the germline V gene, CDR1 is MNHEY and CDR2 is SVGAGI. CDR3 amino acids: CASSSGQAEKLFF.

This chain's CDR3 is CAIRGTGALSETQYF. This sequence joins TRBV10-3 and TRBJ2-5; TCRdb indicates TRBD1, and absent DNA this call remains unverified. Germline V gives CDR1 ENHRY, CDR2 SYGVKD. The CDR3 covers 15 residues.

The V gene is TRBV28, the J gene TRBJ1-4. Germline values: CDR1 MDHEN, CDR2 SYDVKM. The CDR3 contains 11 residues. The CDR3 here is CASSFGVKLFF. The full variable domain, completed using reference TRBV28 and TRBJ1-4, is DVKVTQSSRYLVKRTGEKVFLECVQDMDHENMFWYRQDPGLGLRLIYFSYDVKMKEKGDIPEGYSVSREKKERFSLILESASTNQTSMYLCASSFGVKLFFGSGTQLSVL.

The chain recombines TRBV5-4 with TRBJ2-3. Germline V gene sequence: CDR1 SGHNT, CDR2 YYREEE (reference sequence). CDR3 length: 13 amino acids. The CDR3 loop reads CASSFEPTDTQYF.

This chain connects TRBV27 to TRBJ2-5; TCRdb's D gene call, TRBD1, goes unchecked for lack of DNA. Germline V CDR1 and CDR2: MNHEY, SMNVEV (reference sequence). The length of the CDR3 is 15 residues. CDR3 sequence: CASSPPGQYQETQYF.

This chain connects TRBV5-1 to TRBJ1-4; TCRdb gives TRBD1 as the D gene, but with no DNA this cannot be confirmed. The CDR3 loop spans 14 amino acids. Germline lookup yields CDR1 SGHRS and CDR2 YFSETQ. The CDR3 loop is CASSFTGDREKLFF.

The CDR3 here is CASSRTGGNADTQYF. The chain has TRBV7-9 and TRBJ2-3; TCRdb picks TRBD1, but there is no DNA to check that call. This CDR3 has 15 residues. Germline CDR1 and CDR2: SEHNR and FQNEAQ (reference sequence). The full variable domain, with the rest looked up from reference TRBV7-9 and TRBJ2-3, is DTGVSQNPRHKITKRGQNVTFRCDPISEHNRLYWYRQTLGQGPEFLTYFQNEAQLEKSRLLSDRFSAERPKGSFSTLEIQRTEQGDSAMYLCASSRTGGNADTQYFGPGTRLTVL.

V and J are TRBV12-3 or TRBV12-4 and TRBJ2-3. The CDR3 totals 11 residues. The CDR3 protein is CASSLTTTQYF.

V gene TRBV7-2 combines with J gene TRBJ1-5; TCRdb reports TRBD1, a call that lacks DNA to check it against. Germline lookup yields CDR1 SGHTA and CDR2 FQGNSA. CDR3 length: 13 amino acids. The CDR3 sequence: CASSPPGPQPQHF.

The chain is built from TRBV7-9 and TRBJ1-4. This CDR3 contains 12 residues. CDR1 is SEHNR, CDR2 FQNEAQ, per germline (reference sequence). The CDR3 loop is CASSLMGEKLFF.

The chain is built from TRBV7-2 and TRBJ1-5; TCRdb calls TRBD1, which cannot be checked without DNA. Germline assignment: CDR1 SGHTA and CDR2 FQGNSA. The CDR3 is 13 residues long. CDR3 amino acids: CASSLFRDQPQHF.

The chain recombines TRBV19 with TRBJ2-3; the D call from TCRdb, TRBD2, cannot be confirmed without DNA. Germline CDR1 LNHDA, CDR2 SQIVND (reference sequence). The CDR3 loop spans 14 amino acids. The CDR3: CASSIGPGLQTQYF. Drawing the rest from reference TRBV19 and TRBJ2-3, the complete variable domain is DGGITQSPKYLFRKEGQNVTLSCEQNLNHDAMYWYRQDPGQGLRLIYYSQIVNDFQKGDIAEGYSVSREKKESFPLTVTSAQKNPTAFYLCASSIGPGLQTQYFGPGTRLTVL.

CDR3 loop: CASSQDGLNYGYTF. This rearrangement joins TRBV3-1 to TRBJ1-2. The CDR3 has 14 residues. Germline V gene lookup returns CDR1 LGHDT and CDR2 YNNKEL (reference sequence).